This T cell receptor (beta chain) was documented in a study of beta chain features in type 1 diabetes. Study results and caveats: Significant though moderate, a shortening of TCRB CDR3s appeared in all four CD4+ subsets of Type 1 diabetes patients. Within patients, naive, central memory and Treg TCRB repertoires seemed more similar than within healthy donors.

Reverse transcribing all isolated RNA meant expressed TCRB transcripts were sequenced. The average read count of naive, central memory and regulatory T cell samples was around 3.8 million. TCRdb's copy holds only in-frame clones and misses some; the assay was immunoSEQ multiplex PCR. The table has 200,000 to 300,000 clones, approximately 15% seen once; the top ten hold approximately 0.018%. Notes on this clone: What it binds is not known.

Trimming left V 3 bases short and J 4 bases short, with 13 bases between. The germline gives CDR1 LNHDA, CDR2 SQIVND (reference sequence). The CDR3 contains 14 residues. In total, each donor contributed a single heparinised blood draw that averaged approximately 120 mL. Sorting with CD45RO/CCR7/CD25/CD127/CD95/CD27 yielded naive, central memory, regulatory and stem-like memory CD4+ cells. This sequence was found in a man aged 25 to 40 with type 1 diabetes. Sequences were obtained from naive CD4+ T cells from blood. The rearrangement links TRBV19 to TRBJ2-7; maybe TRBD1 (6 bases). CDR3 DNA: TGTGCCAGTAGTATCGGCCGCGACAGGTACGAGCAGTACTTC. Amino acids: CASSIGRDRYEQYF.